At least ten counts were recorded for the clone carrying this T cell receptor (beta chain). This sample stems from a study of low-dose radiotherapy and immunotherapy resistance in tumors. The wider study: A total of 6.5 Gy was given to Cohort 1 as 0.5 Gy per fraction every 2 weeks.

Noted time point: before trial treatment. The donors, trial participants, received nivolumab, ipilimumab, aspirin, low-dose cyclophosphamide and low-dose radiotherapy. TRAV and TRBV primers primed cDNA for both TCRalpha and TCRbeta. A roughly 19-cycle PCR with a constant-region primer and V-primer adapter amplified TCRs. TCRdb passed the reads through MiXCR, listing each CDR3 protein once. Here the sample spans some 60,000 distinct CDR3 sequences, less than 30% being singletons. With 6 bases clipped from V and 7 bases from J, the junction kept 5 bases outside the gene matches. Germline-derived CDR1 and CDR2 are MNHNY and SVGAGI (reference sequence). The CDR3 contains 14 residues.

The rearrangement links TRBV6-6 to TRBJ1-5; 11 nucleotides align to TRBD1. This TCR derives from a male donor with rectosigmoid adenocarcinoma. Sequences were derived from PBMCs, sampled before treatment. CDR3 loop: CASRPRDRGQPQHF. The CDR3 DNA is TGTGCCAGCAGACCCCGGGACAGGGGGCAGCCCCAGCATTTT.